One and the same sample provided the 29 T cell receptor beta chains below, sequenced in a study of blood T cell repertoires in COVID-19. Profiling relied on immunoSEQ multiplex PCR, and the TCRdb table lists in-frame clones only, not all of them. The sample carries about 140,000 clones, around 79% recorded once. Sequencing input: PBMCs or T cells enriched from blood (not recorded which). Receptor source: a woman in her 50s who had recovered from COVID-19.

The CDR3 DNA is TGTGCCAGCAGCTTGCGCCGAGACTCATTCTTCTACGAGCAGTACTTC. Its protein product is CASSLRRDSFFYEQYF. The rearrangement uses TRBV5-4 and TRBJ2-7; D is uncertain. The germline CDR1 and CDR2 sequences are SGHNT and YYREEE (reference sequence). Trimming stripped 1 base from V and 3 bases from J, with 17 bases between. This CDR3 is 16 amino acids long.

The chain uses TRBV6-2 or TRBV6-3 and TRBJ2-1, with TRBD2 matching 10 bases. Germline loops: CDR1 MNHEY, CDR2 SVGEGT. This CDR3 spans 15 amino acids. With 7 bases clipped from V and 3 bases from J, the junction kept 6 bases outside the gene matches. This CDR3 is CASTPSGSLYNEQFF. The CDR3 DNA reads as TGTGCCAGCACCCCTAGCGGGAGCCTCTACAATGAGCAGTTCTTC.

The rearrangement uses TRBV24-1 and TRBJ2-3, with D tentatively TRBD2 (5 bases). V was shortened by 2 bases and J by 3 bases, with 5 bases between the two germline ends. CDR1 and CDR2 from the germline V gene are KGHDR and SFDVKD. The CDR3 spans 13 residues. For the CDR3, the DNA is TGTGCCACCAGTGATTCGGGGACAGATACGCAGTATTTT. Its translation: CATSDSGTDTQYF.

This chain joins TRBV11-3 and TRBJ2-7; TRBD2 aligns across 7 bases. The germline CDR1 and CDR2 sequences are SGHNT and YENEEA. The V gene end was trimmed by 8 bases and the J gene end by 0 bases; junction bases not matched to a gene: 19. This CDR3 spans 18 amino acids. CDR3 region: CASGSVGGRSIGSYEQYF. The DNA of the CDR3 is TGTGCCAGCGGAAGCGTGGGAGGGAGGTCGATCGGCTCCTACGAGCAGTACTTC.

The chain recombines TRBV9 with TRBJ2-5; maybe TRBD2 (6 bases). The germline V and J ends were trimmed by 0 bases and 1 base, with 10 bases remaining between them. This CDR3 has 15 amino acids. From germline, CDR1 is SGDLS and CDR2 YYNGEE. The DNA for the CDR3 is TGTGCCAGCAGCGTAGGGGAGCGGGCCCAAGAGACCCAGTACTTC. Translating it yields CASSVGERAQETQYF.

V gene TRBV3-1 (or the pseudogene TRBV3-2) combines with J gene TRBJ2-7; weak D call: TRBD2 (5 bases). The CDR3 sequence is 12 residues long. Germline values: CDR1 LGHDT, CDR2 YNNKEL (reference sequence). V was clipped by 3 bases and J by 6 bases, with 9 bases between them. CDR3 nucleotide sequence: TGTGCCAGCAGCCAGGTTGAGGGCGAGCAGTACTTC. Protein product: CASSQVEGEQYF.

The chain is built from TRBV4-1 and TRBJ2-7; D is ambiguous. Germline V lookup: CDR1 MGHRA, CDR2 YSYEKL. V was pared by 1 base and J by 0 bases, with 7 bases between. The CDR3 is 14 amino acids. The CDR3 DNA reads TGCGCCAGCAGCCAAGCGCGGAGCTCCTACGAGCAGTACTTC. Its translation: CASSQARSSYEQYF.

The chain couples TRBV6-1 to TRBJ2-1, with TRBD1 as a possible D gene (5 bases). This CDR3 region has 15 residues. Trimming took 3 bases from V and 4 from J, leaving 13 bases between them. Germline CDR1 reads MNHNS; CDR2 reads SASEGT. The CDR3 bases are TGTGCCAGCAGTGACCAAAAGGGGTCTTACAATGAGCAGTTCTTC. Residues: CASSDQKGSYNEQFF.

In its sample, this clone was seen a few times. The V gene is TRBV29-1, the J gene TRBJ2-1, with a tentative D call TRBD2 (6 bases). Germline CDR1 SQVTM, CDR2 ANQGSEA. The CDR3 runs to 10 residues. Trimming stripped 7 bases from V and 15 bases from J, with 16 bases between. The CDR3 bases are TGCAGCGCAAAGGTCGGGGGTTGGTTCTTC. Amino acids: CSAKVGGWFF.

This chain uses TRBV6-2 or TRBV6-3 with TRBJ2-1; 8 positions agree with TRBD2. The V gene's germline CDR1 is MNHEY and CDR2 SVGEGT. The CDR3 has 14 amino acids. The V gene end was trimmed by 5 bases and the J gene end by 7 bases; junction bases not matched to a gene: 7. The CDR3 nucleotides are TGTGCCAGCAGTCATAGCGGGATGGGTAATGAGCAGTTCTTC. Translated, it gives CASSHSGMGNEQFF.

The gene calls are TRBV5-1 and TRBJ2-1, with TRBD2 identical over 7 bases. Germline lookup yields CDR1 SGHRS and CDR2 YFSETQ. The length of the CDR3 is 15 residues. The J segment lost 5 bases and the V segment lost 0 bases, leaving 5 bases of the junction unmatched. CDR3 bases: TGCGCCAGCAGCTTGGGGAGCGGGGTTGACAATGAGCAGTTCTTC. It translates to CASSLGSGVDNEQFF. The variable domain in full, with the rest retrieved from reference TRBV5-1 and TRBJ2-1, is KAGVTQTPRYLIKTRGQQVTLSCSPISGHRSVSWYQQTPGQGLQFLFEYFSETQRNKGNFPGRFSGRQFSNSRSEMNVSTLELGDSALYLCASSLGSGVDNEQFFGPGTRLTVL.

The chain uses TRBV5-1 and TRBJ2-7; D ambiguous. V was shortened by 2 bases and J by 2 bases, with 11 bases between the two germline ends. Per the germline V gene, CDR1 is SGHRS and CDR2 is YFSETQ. The CDR3 spans 14 residues. This chain's CDR3 is CASSFGRMAYEQYF. In DNA, the CDR3 is TGCGCCAGCAGCTTCGGCAGGATGGCCTACGAGCAGTACTTC.

This clone has only a few counts. The V and J genes are TRBV29-1 and TRBJ2-1; the D is unclear. The germline gives CDR1 SQVTM, CDR2 ANQGSEA. Trimming removed 3 bases from V and 0 bases from J, with 15 bases in between. The CDR3 has 16 amino acids. CDR3 region: CSVEGPGKRSYNEQFF. CDR3 bases: TGCAGCGTTGAGGGTCCCGGCAAGCGCTCCTACAATGAGCAGTTCTTC.

The chain carries TRBV14 and TRBJ2-3; D gene ambiguous. Trimming shortened V by 6 bases and J by 11 bases, and 15 bases separated the two germline ends. In germline, CDR1 is SGHDN, CDR2 FVKESK. There are 12 residues in the CDR3. CDR3 bases: TGTGCCAGCAGTCCAATCTCCGTCGGGCAGTATTTT. Translating it yields CASSPISVGQYF.

The rearrangement joins TRBV12-5 to TRBJ1-1; 7 bases align to TRBD1. There are 15 residues in the CDR3. Germline trimming cut 2 bases from V and 7 bases from J; bases unmatched to any gene: 10. CDR1 LGHNT and CDR2 FRNRAP come from the germline V gene. The CDR3 DNA is TGTGCTAGTGGTTTGCAGGTAGGGGGCGCGGGTGAAGCTTTCTTT. It codes for CASGLQVGGAGEAFF.

This clone was picked up a small number of times. The chain links TRBV6-5 to TRBJ1-6; no clear D gene. Trimming removed 2 bases from V and 7 bases from J, with 9 bases in between. This CDR3 is 14 amino acids long. The germline V gene has CDR1 MNHEY and CDR2 SVGAGI. The CDR3 here is CASSYPPRNSPLHF. Written as DNA, the CDR3 is TGTGCCAGCAGTTACCCGCCGAGGAATTCACCCCTCCACTTT.

This clone was seen only once. This chain connects TRBV11-1 to TRBJ2-5; weak D call: TRBD2 (6 bases). Germline V gene sequence: CDR1 SGHAT, CDR2 FQDESV (reference sequence). There are 16 residues in the CDR3. The V end was cut by 4 bases, the J end by 1 base, with 16 bases between. As DNA, the CDR3 is TGTGCCAGCAGCTACGGGACCGGCGGGGCCCAAGAGACCCAGTACTTC. Residues: CASSYGTGGAQETQYF.

This sequence joins TRBV19 and TRBJ2-3; 11 bases fit TRBD1. The ends lost 8 bases at V and 10 bases at J; junction bases unmatched: 8. In germline, CDR1 is LNHDA, CDR2 SQIVND (reference sequence). This CDR3 has 13 residues. CDR3: CASSGTGGRSQYF. CDR3 DNA: TGTGCCAGTTCCGGGACAGGGGGGAGATCGCAGTATTTT.

CDR3 sequence (DNA): TGTGCCAGCACCGGACAACAGGGGGCCTATAATTCACCCCTCCACTTT. Its translation: CASTGQQGAYNSPLHF. The genes are TRBV11-2 and TRBJ1-6; 8 positions agree with TRBD1. Germline V gives CDR1 SGHAT, CDR2 FQNNGV. The J segment lost 2 bases and the V segment lost 7 bases, leaving 7 bases of the junction unmatched. The CDR3 runs to 16 residues.

The V and J genes are TRBV12-5 and TRBJ1-2; TRBD1 matches at 9 bases. Germline assignment: CDR1 LGHNT and CDR2 FRNRAP. The CDR3 loop spans 13 amino acids. Germline trimming cut 6 bases from V and 8 bases from J; bases unmatched to any gene: 7. CDR3 protein: CASGPQGALGYTF. CDR3 sequence (DNA): TGTGCTAGTGGACCACAGGGGGCCTTGGGCTACACCTTC.

This rearrangement joins TRBV5-6 to TRBJ2-7; 8 nucleotides match TRBD1. Unmatched junction bases numbered 4, after V lost 5 bases and J lost 0 bases. CDR3 length: 14 amino acids. CDR1 and CDR2 from the germline V gene are SGHDT and YYEEEE. The CDR3, as DNA: TGTGCCAGCAGACTCGGACAGGGCTCCTACGAGCAGTACTTC. Residues: CASRLGQGSYEQYF.

The chain has TRBV2 and TRBJ1-6, with TRBD1 matching over 7 bases. CDR3 length: 13 residues. CDR1 is SNHLY and CDR2 is FYNNEI in the germline V gene. V was clipped by 6 bases and J by 9 bases; unmatched bases: 5. CDR3 bases: TGTGCCAGCAGCCGGGACAGCTCTTCACCCCTCCACTTT. Protein sequence: CASSRDSSSPLHF.

J is TRBJ2-2 and V is TRBV24-1, with D unresolved. The germline V and J ends were trimmed by 0 bases and 7 bases, with 5 bases remaining between them. Germline values: CDR1 KGHDR, CDR2 SFDVKD. The CDR3 is 13 amino acids. The CDR3 here is CATSDLRSGELFF. The DNA of the CDR3 is TGTGCCACCAGTGATTTGAGGAGCGGGGAGCTGTTTTTT.

About this clone itself: A junction end diverges from the germline sequence, so it may reflect a read error. The chain carries TRBV4-2 and TRBJ1-1; 7 nucleotides match TRBD1. The CDR3 is made up of 13 amino acids. Germline V gives CDR1 LGHNA, CDR2 YNFKEQ. CDR3 residues: CASSQDTRTRGSF. The DNA of the CDR3 is TGTGCCAGCAGCCAAGATACGAGGACCAGGGGGTCTTTT.

This chain uses TRBV5-1 with TRBJ1-3; D gene unclear. The CDR3 has 16 amino acids. The germline CDR1 and CDR2 sequences are SGHRS and YFSETQ. Trimming removed 6 bases at V and 0 bases at J, with 16 bases between. The CDR3 loop reads CASKDSIESSGNTIYF. The DNA of the CDR3 is TGCGCCAGCAAGGACTCTATAGAGAGCTCTGGAAACACCATATATTTT.

The chain combines TRBV30 with TRBJ2-2, with D unclear. The germline V gene encodes CDR1 GTSNPN and CDR2 SVGIG (reference sequence). V was trimmed by 2 bases and J by 1 base, leaving 5 bases between them. The CDR3 extends over 13 amino acids. CDR3 region: CAWSSLNTGELFF. The CDR3 bases are TGTGCCTGGAGTTCCCTGAACACCGGGGAGCTGTTTTTT.

The chain has TRBV6-5 and TRBJ1-4; TRBD1 agrees at 10 bases. This CDR3 has 15 residues. Germline values: CDR1 MNHEY, CDR2 SVGAGI. V gave up 5 bases and J gave up 7 bases; unmatched junction bases: 7. The CDR3 is CASSRLGQGGEKLFF. The DNA for the CDR3 is TGTGCCAGCAGTAGACTAGGACAGGGGGGTGAAAAACTGTTTTTT.

The chain carries TRBV2 and TRBJ1-1, with 8 bases identical to TRBD1. The CDR3 contains 16 residues. The V and J ends lost 2 bases and 1 base, in that order; junction bases with no gene match: 6. Germline V lookup: CDR1 SNHLY, CDR2 FYNNEI. Written as DNA, the CDR3 is TGTGCCAGCAGTGAAAGGCGTCAGGGGGCGAACACTGAAGCTTTCTTT. Its protein product is CASSERRQGANTEAFF.

J is TRBJ2-3 and V is TRBV27; 8 bases are a match to TRBD2. With 2 bases clipped from V and 0 bases from J, the junction kept 1 base outside the gene matches. This CDR3 spans 15 amino acids. Germline V CDR1 and CDR2: MNHEY, SMNVEV (reference sequence). The CDR3 bases are TGTGCCAGCAGTTTAACTAGCGGAAGCACAGATACGCAGTATTTT. Translated: CASSLTSGSTDTQYF.